This T cell receptor (beta chain) was captured in a study of blood T cells in healthy people across ages (dated by TCRdb to 2015 to 2017). Context from the whole study: In model experiments, roughly one uniquely barcoded TCR beta cDNA molecule per two T cells was captured by template switching. Age-related changes in TCR beta repertoire diversity were measured in the study by deep sequencing normalized with unique cDNA molecular identifiers. The donors were split into four age groups: young (average around 15 years), middle-aged (about 40), aged (about 56) and long-lived (approximately 89). To avoid experimental bias, donors of different ages were spread randomly across the sequencing lanes. For two donors (one aged 18 to 30 and one aged 80 or older), the study analyzed two additional independent replicas of 1 million unique cDNA reads from the same blood draw. Results and caveats for the whole study, not just this receptor: The CMV infection status of donors was not known, potentially confounding age-related changes in expanded clonotypes. Estimates of total diversity based on one million sequenced T cells were considered lower bounds and underestimates. The long-lived group showed more naive CD4+ T cells, fewer expanded clones and increased TCR diversity than the aged group, suggesting age selection. As age increased, observed TCR beta diversity per million T cells dropped in a roughly linear way, and a significant reduction was already evident by age 40. Observed TCR beta diversity correlated strongly with the percentage of naive T cells measured by flow cytometry. Because profiling used bulk unsorted PBMCs, naive and antigen-experienced compartments could not be compared conclusively.

The germline ends are 21 bases apart after V is trimmed by 5 bases and J by 4 bases. CDR1 is given as SGHDN and CDR2 as FVKESK, both from the germline V gene. The CDR3 runs 17 residues from the cysteine to the phenylalanine. Only the CDR3 part of the read is kept: 51 bases, read in frame from the first base. The protocol used for the library was 5' RACE. The second PCR ran for roughly 7 to 11 cycles and used a J-beta primer mix along with a sample-barcoded 5' primer. A unique molecular identifier was introduced onto each TCR beta cDNA molecule by a template-switch 5' adaptor carrying 12 random nucleotides. Each sample yielded at least 3 million CDR3-containing paired-end reads. First-strand cDNA was synthesized from all RNA with the Mint cDNA synthesis kit, primed by a TRBC-specific oligonucleotide. Following uracil-DNA glycosylase treatment, a first 18-cycle PCR with universal primers M1SS and BC2_uni_R was performed on all cDNA. As for how the authors treated the data: Normalization of each sample was performed by random selection of 1 million high-quality reads, each carrying a distinct molecular identifier. Instead of being binned into consensus sequences, reads that shared molecular identifiers were thrown out. MiTCR, with a Q25 quality threshold and the strictest error-elimination algorithm, was used for CDR3 identification, clonotype clustering and error correction. A nonparametric unseen species model using Euler transformation provided a lower-bound estimate of total TCR beta diversity. TCRdb reprocessing: public reads trimmed at Q25 with fastp, clones called with MiXCR, in-frame beta chains kept. Each entry merges the rows of one CDR3 protein and shows their most common DNA and genes. TCRdb, rather than the study authors, made the V and J calls. The sample table records roughly 1.9 million distinct CDR3 sequences; about two fifths of these occur just once. Around 23% of the sample rests with the top ten.

As regards this clonotype: The antigen it recognizes is unknown. No qualities accompany the bases; no much larger clone lies one base away.

Donors were 39 systemically healthy Caucasian individuals from Russia aged about 6 to 100 years. Roughly 11 milliliters of peripheral blood were drawn from each donor into EDTA-treated Vacutainer tubes. Ficoll-Paque density-gradient centrifugation was used to isolate PBMCs, with at least 6 million obtained per sample. Total RNA, at least 6 micrograms per sample, was extracted from PBMCs with Trizol reagent. The percentages of naive CD45RAhigh/CD27high T cells were determined by flow cytometry on a PBMC aliquot from every donor. Specimen: blood. The receptor was isolated from a human donor in good health. The receptor chain draws on TRBV14 and TRBJ1-3; the D gene is possibly TRBD1, with 6 bases matching. CDR3 sequence: CASSFHRGQPGGNTIYF. The DNA sequence follows: TGTGCCAGCAGCTTCCATCGTGGACAGCCAGGCGGAAACACCATATATTTT.